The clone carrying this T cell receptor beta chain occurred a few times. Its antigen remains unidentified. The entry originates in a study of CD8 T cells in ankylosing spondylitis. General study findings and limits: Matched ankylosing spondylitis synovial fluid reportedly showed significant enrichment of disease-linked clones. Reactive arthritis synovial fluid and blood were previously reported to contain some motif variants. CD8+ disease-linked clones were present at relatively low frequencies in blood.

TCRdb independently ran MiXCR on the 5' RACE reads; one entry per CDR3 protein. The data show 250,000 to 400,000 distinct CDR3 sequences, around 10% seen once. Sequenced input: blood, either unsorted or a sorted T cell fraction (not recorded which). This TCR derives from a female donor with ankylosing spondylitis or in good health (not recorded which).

The chain's CDR3 is CASSHNPAARAYEQYF. The CDR3 DNA reads as TGTGCCAGCAGCCACAATCCAGCGGCCCGCGCCTACGAGCAGTACTTC. The chain links TRBV3-1 to TRBJ2-7, with D possibly TRBD2 on 5 matching bases. The V gene lost 3 bases and the J gene lost 2 bases, with 17 bases spanning the gap. The CDR3 length is 16 residues. Germline V gene lookup returns CDR1 LGHDT and CDR2 YNNKEL (reference sequence).